This T cell receptor (beta chain) is from a study of shared clonotypes between healthy human individuals. Study observations and caveats: Larger estimated richness was generally recorded for naive subsets relative to memory subsets. The sharing of 5% to 6.5% of naive CD4 clonotypes was seen across a few donors.

Only in-frame clones appear in the TCRdb table, and some are missing; sequencing was by immunoSEQ multiplex PCR. The data contain 980,000 or so clones, 60% to 85% of them singletons. This clone was picked up a small number of times. The antigen remains undetermined. The CDR3 has 12 amino acids. The ends lost 6 bases at V and 6 bases at J; junction bases unmatched: 2. Looked up from germline, CDR1 is MNHNS and CDR2 is SASEGT. The donors, healthy adults who were HIV-negative, had experienced no recent acute infections or vaccinations. The V call is TRBV6-1, the J call TRBJ2-1, with 7 positions matching TRBD2. This receptor was obtained from a man aged 18 to 29 in good health. The sample was memory CD4+ T cells sorted from blood. Stated subset: CD45RA-negative fraction. This chain's CDR3 is CASSRTSNEQFF. The CDR3 DNA follows: TGTGCCAGCAGCCGGACTAGCAATGAGCAGTTCTTC.